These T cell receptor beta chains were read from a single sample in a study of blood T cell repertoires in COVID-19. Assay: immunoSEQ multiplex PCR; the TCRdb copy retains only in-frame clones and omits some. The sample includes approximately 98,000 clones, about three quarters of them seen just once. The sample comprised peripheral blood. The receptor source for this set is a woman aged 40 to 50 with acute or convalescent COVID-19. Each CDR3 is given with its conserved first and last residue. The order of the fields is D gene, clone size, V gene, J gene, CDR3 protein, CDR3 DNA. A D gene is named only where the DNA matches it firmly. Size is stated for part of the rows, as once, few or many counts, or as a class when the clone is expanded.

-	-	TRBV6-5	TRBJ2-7	CASNLASLSYEQYF	TGTGCCAGCAATCTAGCTAGCCTCTCCTACGAGCAGTACTTC
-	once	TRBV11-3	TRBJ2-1	CASSLRESSYNEQFF	TGTGCCAGCAGCTTACGGGAAAGCTCCTACAATGAGCAGTTCTTC
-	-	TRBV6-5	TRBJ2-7	CASSYSIARDEQYF	TGTGCCAGCAGTTACTCGATAGCCAGGGACGAGCAGTACTTC
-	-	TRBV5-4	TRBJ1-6	CASSRDYSTTDSPLHF	TGTGCCAGCAGCCGGGACTACTCAACCACTGATTCACCCCTCCACTTT
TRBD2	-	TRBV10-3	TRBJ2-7	CAISGAGTSGEKITPSSYEQYF	TGTGCCATCAGTGGGGCCGGGACTAGCGGGGAAAAGATCACGCCCAGCTCCTACGAGCAGTACTTC
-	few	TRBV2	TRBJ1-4	CASSELRQANEKLFF	TGTGCCAGCAGCGAATTAAGACAGGCTAATGAAAAACTGTTTTTT
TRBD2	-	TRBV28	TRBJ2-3	CASSSRAGGLEVTDTQYF	TGTGCCAGCAGTTCAAGAGCGGGGGGCCTAGAAGTCACAGATACGCAGTATTTT
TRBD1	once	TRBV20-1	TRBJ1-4	CSASSGGNEKLFF	TGCAGTGCTAGTTCAGGGGGTAATGAAAAACTGTTTTTT
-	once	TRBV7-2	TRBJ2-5	CASSPNRGQETQYF	TGTGCCAGCAGCCCCAATAGGGGGCAAGAGACCCAGTACTTC
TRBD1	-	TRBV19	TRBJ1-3	CASSPRTGAGNTIYF	TGTGCCAGTAGTCCGCGGACAGGGGCTGGAAACACCATATATTTT
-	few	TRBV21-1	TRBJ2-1	CASSKAPNEQFF	TGTGCCAGCAGCAAGGCCCCCAATGAGCAGTTCTTC
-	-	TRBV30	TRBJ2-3	CAWSGWGQVDTQYF	TGTGCCTGGAGTGGCTGGGGGCAGGTAGATACGCAGTATTTT
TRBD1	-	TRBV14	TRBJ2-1	CASSLDRGYNEQFF	TGTGCCAGCAGCCTGGACAGGGGGTACAATGAGCAGTTCTTC
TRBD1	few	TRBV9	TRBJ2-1	CASTSGRGTGTYNEQFF	TGTGCCAGCACCTCAGGGAGGGGGACAGGGACTTACAATGAGCAGTTCTTC
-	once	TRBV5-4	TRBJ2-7	CASSPGLASYEQYF	TGTGCCAGCTCCCCGGGCCTAGCTTCTTACGAGCAGTACTTC
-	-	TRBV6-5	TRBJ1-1	CASLGQLNTEAFF	TGTGCCAGCCTGGGACAATTGAACACTGAAGCTTTTTTT
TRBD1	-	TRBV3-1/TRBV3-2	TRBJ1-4	CASSQLGQGGEKLFF	TGTGCCAGCAGCCAGCTGGGACAGGGTGGGGAAAAACTGTTTTTT